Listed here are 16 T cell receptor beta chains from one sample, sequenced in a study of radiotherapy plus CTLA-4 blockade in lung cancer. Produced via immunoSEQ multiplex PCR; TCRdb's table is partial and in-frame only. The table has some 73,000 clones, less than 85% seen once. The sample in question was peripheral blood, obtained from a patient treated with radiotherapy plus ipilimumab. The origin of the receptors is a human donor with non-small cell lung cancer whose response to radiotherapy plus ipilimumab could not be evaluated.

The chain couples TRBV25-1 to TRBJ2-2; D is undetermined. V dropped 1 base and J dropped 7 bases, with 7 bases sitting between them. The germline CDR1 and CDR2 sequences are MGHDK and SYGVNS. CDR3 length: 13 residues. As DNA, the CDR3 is TGTGCCAGCAGTGAATGGGCTGGCGGGGAGCTGTTTTTT. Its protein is CASSEWAGGELFF.

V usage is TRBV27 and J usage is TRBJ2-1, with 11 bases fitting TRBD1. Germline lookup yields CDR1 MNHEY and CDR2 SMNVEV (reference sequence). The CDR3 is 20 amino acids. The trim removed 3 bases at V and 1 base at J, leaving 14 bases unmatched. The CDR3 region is CASSFWSGTGGISSYNEQFF. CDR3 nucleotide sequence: TGTGCCAGCAGTTTTTGGTCCGGGACAGGGGGAATCAGTTCCTACAATGAGCAGTTCTTC.

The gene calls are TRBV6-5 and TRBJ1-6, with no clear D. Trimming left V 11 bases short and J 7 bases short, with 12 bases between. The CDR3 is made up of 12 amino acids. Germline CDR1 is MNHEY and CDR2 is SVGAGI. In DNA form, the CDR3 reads TGTGCCGCGCGTGGAGGGAATTCACCCCTCCACTTT. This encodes CAARGGNSPLHF.

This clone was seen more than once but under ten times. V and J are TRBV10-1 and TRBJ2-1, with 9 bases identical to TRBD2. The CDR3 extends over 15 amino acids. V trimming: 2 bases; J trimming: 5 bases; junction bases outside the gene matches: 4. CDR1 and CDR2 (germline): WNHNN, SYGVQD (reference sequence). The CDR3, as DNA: TGCGCCAGCAGTGAGGCTAGCGGGAACCACAATGAGCAGTTCTTC. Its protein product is CASSEASGNHNEQFF.

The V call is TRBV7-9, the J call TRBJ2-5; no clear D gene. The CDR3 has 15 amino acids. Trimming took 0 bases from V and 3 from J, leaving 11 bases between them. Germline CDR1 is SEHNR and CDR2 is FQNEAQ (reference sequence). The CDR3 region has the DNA TGTGCCAGCAGCTTAGCGCTACTCACCGAAGAGACCCAGTACTTC. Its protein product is CASSLALLTEETQYF. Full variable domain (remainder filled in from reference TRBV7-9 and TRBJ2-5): DTGVSQNPRHKITKRGQNVTFRCDPISEHNRLYWYRQTLGQGPEFLTYFQNEAQLEKSRLLSDRFSAERPKGSFSTLEIQRTEQGDSAMYLCASSLALLTEETQYFGPGTRLLVL.

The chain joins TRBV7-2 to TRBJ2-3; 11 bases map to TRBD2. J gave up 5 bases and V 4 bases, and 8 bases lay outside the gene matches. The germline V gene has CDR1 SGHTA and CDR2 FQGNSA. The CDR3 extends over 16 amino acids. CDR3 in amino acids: CASSSRTSGLRDTQYF. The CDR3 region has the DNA TGTGCCAGCAGCTCTCGGACTAGCGGGCTTCGAGATACGCAGTATTTT.

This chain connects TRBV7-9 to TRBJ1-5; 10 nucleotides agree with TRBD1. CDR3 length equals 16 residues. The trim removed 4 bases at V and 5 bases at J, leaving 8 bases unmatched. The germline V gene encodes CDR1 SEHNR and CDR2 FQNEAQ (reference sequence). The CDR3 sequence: CASSSRDRGTDQPQHF. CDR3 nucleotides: TGTGCCAGCAGCTCTAGGGACAGGGGTACCGATCAGCCCCAGCATTTT.

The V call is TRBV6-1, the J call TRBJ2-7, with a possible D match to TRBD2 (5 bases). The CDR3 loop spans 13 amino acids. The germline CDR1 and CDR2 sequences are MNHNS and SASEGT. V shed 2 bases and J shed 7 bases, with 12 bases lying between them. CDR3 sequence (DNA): TGTGCCAGCAGTGAAACCATTCCGGGGGAGCAGTACTTC. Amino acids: CASSETIPGEQYF.

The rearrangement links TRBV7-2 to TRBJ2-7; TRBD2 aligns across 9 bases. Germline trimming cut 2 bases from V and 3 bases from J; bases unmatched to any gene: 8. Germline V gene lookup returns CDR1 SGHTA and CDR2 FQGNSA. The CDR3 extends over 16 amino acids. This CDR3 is CASSLNSVAGVYEQYF. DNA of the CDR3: TGTGCCAGCAGCTTAAATTCTGTAGCGGGAGTCTACGAGCAGTACTTC.

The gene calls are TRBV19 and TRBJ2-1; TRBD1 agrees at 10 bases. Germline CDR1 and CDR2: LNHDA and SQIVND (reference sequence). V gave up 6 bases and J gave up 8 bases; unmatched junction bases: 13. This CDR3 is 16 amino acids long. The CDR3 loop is CASSLTRDRGEHEQFF. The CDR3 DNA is TGTGCCAGTAGCCTCACTCGGGACAGGGGCGAGCATGAGCAGTTCTTC.

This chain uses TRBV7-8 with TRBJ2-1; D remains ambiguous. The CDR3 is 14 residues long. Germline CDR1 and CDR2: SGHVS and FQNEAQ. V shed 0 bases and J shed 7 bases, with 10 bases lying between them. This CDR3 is CASSLAGSMNEQFF. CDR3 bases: TGTGCCAGCAGCTTAGCGGGTAGCATGAATGAGCAGTTCTTC.

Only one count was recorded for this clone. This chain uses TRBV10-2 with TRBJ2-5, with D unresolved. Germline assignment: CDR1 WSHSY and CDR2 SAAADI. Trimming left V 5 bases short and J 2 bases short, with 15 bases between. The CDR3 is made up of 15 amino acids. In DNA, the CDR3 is TGCGCCAGCAGTTGGATTGGGCAGAGTCAAGAGACCCAGTACTTC. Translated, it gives CASSWIGQSQETQYF.

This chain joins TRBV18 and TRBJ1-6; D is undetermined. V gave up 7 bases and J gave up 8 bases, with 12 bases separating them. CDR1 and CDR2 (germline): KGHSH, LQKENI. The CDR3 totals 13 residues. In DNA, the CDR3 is TGTGCCAGCTTCAGAATGAGGGATTCACCCCTCCACTTT. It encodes CASFRMRDSPLHF.

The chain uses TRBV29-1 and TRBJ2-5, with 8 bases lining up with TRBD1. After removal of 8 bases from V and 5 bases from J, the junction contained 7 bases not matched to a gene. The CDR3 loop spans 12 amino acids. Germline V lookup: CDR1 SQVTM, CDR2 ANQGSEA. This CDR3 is CSHPGGGETQYF. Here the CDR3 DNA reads TGCAGCCATCCAGGGGGCGGGGAGACCCAGTACTTC.

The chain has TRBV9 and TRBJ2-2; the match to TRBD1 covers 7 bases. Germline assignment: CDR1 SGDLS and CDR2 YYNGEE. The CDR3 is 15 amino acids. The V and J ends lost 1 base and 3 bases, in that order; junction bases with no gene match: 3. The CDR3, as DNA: TGTGCCAGCAGCGTACCCGGGACAGACACCGGGGAGCTGTTTTTT. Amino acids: CASSVPGTDTGELFF.

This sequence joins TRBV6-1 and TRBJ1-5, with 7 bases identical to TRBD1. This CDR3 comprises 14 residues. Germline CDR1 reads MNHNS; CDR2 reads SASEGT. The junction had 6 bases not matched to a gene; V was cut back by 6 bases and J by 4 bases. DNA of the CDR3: TGTGCCAGCAGCTTGACAGGGATGAATCAGCCCCAGCATTTT. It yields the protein CASSLTGMNQPQHF.